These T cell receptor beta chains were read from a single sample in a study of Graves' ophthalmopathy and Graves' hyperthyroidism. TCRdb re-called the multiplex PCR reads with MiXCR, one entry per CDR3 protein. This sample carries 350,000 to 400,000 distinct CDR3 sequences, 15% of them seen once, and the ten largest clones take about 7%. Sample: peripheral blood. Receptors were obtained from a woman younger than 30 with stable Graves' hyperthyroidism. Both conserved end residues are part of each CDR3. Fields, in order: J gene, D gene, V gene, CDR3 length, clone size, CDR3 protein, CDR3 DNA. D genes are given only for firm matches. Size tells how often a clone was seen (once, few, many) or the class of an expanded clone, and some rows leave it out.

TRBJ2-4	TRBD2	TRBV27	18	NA	CASSPGLAGGPFENIQYF	TGTGCCAGCAGTCCTGGACTAGCGGGGGGGCCTTTTGAAAACATTCAGTACTTC
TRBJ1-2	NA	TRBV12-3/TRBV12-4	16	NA	CASSSSGRGYDYGYTF	TGTGCCAGCAGCTCCTCCGGGCGGGGCTACGACTATGGCTACACCTTC
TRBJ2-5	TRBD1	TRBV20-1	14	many	CSANRDRVKETQYF	TGCAGTGCAAATCGGGACAGGGTGAAAGAGACCCAGTACTTC
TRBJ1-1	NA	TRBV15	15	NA	CATSREATPNTEAFF	TGTGCCACCAGCAGAGAGGCTACCCCAAACACTGAAGCTTTCTTT
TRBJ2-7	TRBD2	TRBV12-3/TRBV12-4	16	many	CASSLALAGATYEQYF	TGTGCCAGCAGTTTAGCGCTAGCGGGGGCAACCTACGAGCAGTACTTC
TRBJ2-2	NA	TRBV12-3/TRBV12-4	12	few	CASRGRAGELFF	TGTGCCAGCAGGGGGAGAGCCGGGGAGCTGTTTTTT
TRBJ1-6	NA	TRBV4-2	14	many	CASSQDTVYSPLHF	TGTGCCAGCAGCCAAGATACAGTGTATTCACCCCTCCACTTT
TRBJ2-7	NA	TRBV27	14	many	CASSYLTGTYEQYF	TGTGCCAGCAGCTACCTTACAGGGACCTACGAGCAGTACTTC
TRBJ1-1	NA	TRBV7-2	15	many	CASSLEAAGVTEAFF	TGTGCCAGCAGCTTAGAGGCAGCTGGGGTCACTGAAGCTTTCTTT
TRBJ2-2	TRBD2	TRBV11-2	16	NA	CASSKLAGVNTGELFF	TGTGCCAGCAGCAAACTAGCGGGGGTGAACACCGGGGAGCTGTTTTTT
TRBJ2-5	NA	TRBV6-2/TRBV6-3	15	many	CASRSRGPQRETQYF	TGTGCCAGCAGATCTCGGGGGCCACAAAGAGAGACCCAGTACTTC
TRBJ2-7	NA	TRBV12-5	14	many	CASGLPRPPYEQYF	TGTGCTAGTGGTTTGCCCCGACCTCCCTACGAGCAGTACTTC
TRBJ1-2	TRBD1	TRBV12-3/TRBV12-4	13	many	CASSLGGQYLDTF	TGTGCCAGCAGTTTGGGGGGACAGTACCTTGACACCTTC
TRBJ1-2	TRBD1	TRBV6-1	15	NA	CASLRTGGLEWGYTF	TGTGCCAGCTTGAGGACAGGGGGCCTGGAGTGGGGCTACACCTTC
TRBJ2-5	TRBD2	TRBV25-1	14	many	CAIGTSGDRETQYF	TGTGCCATCGGGACTAGCGGGGACCGAGAGACCCAGTACTTC
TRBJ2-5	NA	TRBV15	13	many	CATSNPNGETQYF	TGTGCCACCAGCAACCCCAACGGAGAGACCCAGTACTTC
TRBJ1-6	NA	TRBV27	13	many	CASRGRGTSPLHF	TGTGCCAGCAGGGGACGAGGTACTTCACCCCTCCACTTT
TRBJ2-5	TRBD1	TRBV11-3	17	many	CASSNPFGTAFQETQYF	TGTGCCAGCAGCAACCCCTTCGGGACAGCGTTCCAAGAGACCCAGTACTTC
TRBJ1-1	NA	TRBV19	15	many	CASSITPLGGQKAFF	TGTGCCAGTAGTATTACCCCCTTGGGCGGTCAAAAAGCTTTCTTT
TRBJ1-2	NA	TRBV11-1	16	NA	CASSPRIYRENYGYTF	TGTGCCAGCAGCCCGCGCATTTACAGGGAAAACTATGGCTACACCTTC
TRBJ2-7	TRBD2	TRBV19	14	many	CASSIGLASYEQYF	TGTGCCAGTAGTATAGGACTAGCGTCCTACGAGCAGTACTTC
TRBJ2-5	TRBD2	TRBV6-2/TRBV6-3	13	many	CAAGTSWRETQYF	TGTGCCGCCGGGACTAGCTGGCGGGAGACCCAGTACTTC
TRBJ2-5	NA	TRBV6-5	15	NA	CASSYSRGFGETQYF	TGTGCCAGCAGTTACTCGAGAGGGTTCGGGGAGACCCAGTACTTC
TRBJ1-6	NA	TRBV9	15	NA	CASSVEPRGDSPLHF	TGTGCCAGCAGCGTAGAACCAAGGGGCGATTCACCCCTCCACTTT
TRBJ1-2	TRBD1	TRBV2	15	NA	CASSVSQGALNGYTF	TGTGCCAGCAGTGTTTCACAGGGGGCGCTCAATGGCTACACCTTC
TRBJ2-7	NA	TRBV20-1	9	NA	CSASIGQYF	TGCAGTGCTAGCATAGGGCAGTACTTC
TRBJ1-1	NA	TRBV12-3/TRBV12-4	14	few	CASSLGLGWTDAFF	TGTGCCAGCAGCCTAGGACTGGGGTGGACTGATGCTTTCTTT
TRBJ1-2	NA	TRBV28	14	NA	CASKMDRFNYGYTF	TGTGCCAGCAAAATGGACAGATTTAACTATGGCTACACCTTC
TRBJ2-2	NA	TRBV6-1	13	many	CASSDLNTGELFF	TGTGCCAGCAGTGACCTGAACACCGGGGAGCTGTTTTTT
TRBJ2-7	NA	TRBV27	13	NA	CASSLSNGYEQYF	TGTGCCAGCAGTTTATCGAACGGTTACGAGCAGTACTTC
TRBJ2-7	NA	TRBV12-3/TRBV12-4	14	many	CASSFGQIAYEQYF	TGTGCCAGCAGCTTCGGACAGATAGCCTACGAGCAGTACTTC
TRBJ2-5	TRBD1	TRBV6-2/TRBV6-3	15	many	CASSYRQGAGETQYF	TGTGCCAGCAGTTACAGACAGGGGGCGGGAGAGACCCAGTACTTC
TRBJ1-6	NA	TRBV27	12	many	CASSTNPNTLHF	TGTGCCAGCAGTACAAACCCCAACACCCTCCACTTT
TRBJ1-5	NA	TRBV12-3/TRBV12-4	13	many	CASSLGRGQPQHF	TGTGCCAGCAGTTTAGGTAGGGGACAGCCCCAGCATTTT
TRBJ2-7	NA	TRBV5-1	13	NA	CASRCESSYEQYF	TGCGCCAGCCGATGTGAGTCCTCCTACGAGCAGTACTTC
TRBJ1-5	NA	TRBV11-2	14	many	CASSLESTDQPQHF	TGTGCCAGCAGCTTAGAGTCTACGGATCAGCCCCAGCATTTT
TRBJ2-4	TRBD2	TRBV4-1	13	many	CASRGVGKNIQYF	TGCGCCAGCCGGGGGGTAGGCAAAAACATTCAGTACTTC
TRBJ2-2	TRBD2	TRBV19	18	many	CASSGPRLAGGRDGELFF	TGTGCCAGTAGTGGACCTCGACTAGCGGGGGGCCGTGACGGGGAGCTGTTTTTT
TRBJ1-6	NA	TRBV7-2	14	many	CASSLGAGHSPLHF	TGTGCCAGCAGCTTAGGGGCGGGCCATTCACCCCTCCACTTT
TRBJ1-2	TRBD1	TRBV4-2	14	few	CASSHEDRGSGYTF	TGTGCCAGCAGCCATGAAGACAGGGGTAGTGGCTACACCTTC
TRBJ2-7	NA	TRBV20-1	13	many	CSAKDTLLGEQYF	TGCAGTGCTAAAGACACCCTCTTGGGAGAGCAGTACTTC
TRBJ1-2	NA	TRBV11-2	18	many	CASSLHAGRSGANYGYTF	TGTGCCAGCAGCTTGCACGCCGGTAGGAGTGGTGCTAACTATGGCTACACCTTC
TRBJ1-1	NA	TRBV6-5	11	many	CASVVGVRAFF	TGTGCCAGTGTTGTCGGTGTCCGAGCTTTCTTT
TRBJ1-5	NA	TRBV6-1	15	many	CASGVDTGTNQPQHF	TGTGCCAGCGGTGTGGACACCGGAACCAATCAGCCCCAGCATTTT
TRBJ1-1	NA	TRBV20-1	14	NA	CSARRVLPNTEAFF	TGCAGTGCTAGAAGGGTCCTCCCAAACACTGAAGCTTTCTTT
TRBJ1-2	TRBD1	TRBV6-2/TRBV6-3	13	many	CAGRQGRVNGYTF	TGTGCCGGTCGACAGGGCCGGGTAAATGGCTACACCTTC
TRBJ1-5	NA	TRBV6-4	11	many	CASSEGLPQHF	TGTGCCAGCAGTGAGGGGCTCCCCCAGCATTTT
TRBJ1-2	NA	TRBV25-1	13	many	CASSVTESGGYTF	TGTGCCAGCAGTGTAACAGAATCGGGTGGCTACACCTTC
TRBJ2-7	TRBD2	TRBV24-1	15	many	CATSDFSAGRYEQYF	TGTGCCACCAGTGATTTTTCAGCGGGACGCTACGAGCAGTACTTC
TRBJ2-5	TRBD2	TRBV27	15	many	CASSSPGLAGETQYF	TGTGCCAGCAGTTCTCCGGGACTAGCGGGGGAGACCCAGTACTTC
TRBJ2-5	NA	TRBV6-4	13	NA	CASRGTGTETQYF	TGTGCCAGCAGGGGGACGGGAACAGAGACCCAGTACTTC
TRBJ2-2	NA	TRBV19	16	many	CANLLPGHKVTGELFF	TGTGCCAATTTACTACCGGGACATAAAGTAACCGGGGAGCTGTTTTTT
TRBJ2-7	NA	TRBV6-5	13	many	CASSQGFTYEQYF	TGTGCCAGCAGCCAGGGATTTACCTACGAGCAGTACTTC
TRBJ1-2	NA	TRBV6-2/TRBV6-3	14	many	CASSYGGQRYGYTF	TGTGCCAGCAGTTACGGGGGTCAAAGATATGGCTACACCTTC
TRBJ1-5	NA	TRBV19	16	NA	CASSLHPGTNNQPQHF	TGTGCCAGTAGTCTCCACCCCGGGACAAATAATCAGCCCCAGCATTTT
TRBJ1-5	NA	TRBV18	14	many	CASSPSTGDQPQHF	TGTGCCAGCTCACCAAGTACAGGAGATCAGCCCCAGCATTTT
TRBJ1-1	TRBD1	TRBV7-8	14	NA	CASSIGGGLIEAFF	TGTGCCAGCAGCATCGGAGGGGGCCTAATTGAAGCTTTCTTT